The rows below give T cell receptor beta chains drawn from one sample of a study of cytomegalovirus exposure and HLA in healthy donors. TCRdb's table, derived via immunoSEQ multiplex PCR, lists solely in-frame clones and lacks some. The sample records approximately 150,000 clones, approximately 79% being singletons. The sequenced sample consisted of PBMCs. Source of these receptors: a male donor in good health and CMV-seronegative. CDR3s leave out the opening cysteine and the closing phenylalanine or tryptophan. D genes are given only for firm matches.

v_call: TRBV7-9
j_call: TRBJ1-2
d_call: -
cdr3_aa: ASSLNGGGGYT

v_call: TRBV7-9
j_call: TRBJ2-1
d_call: -
cdr3_aa: ASTPGLLYNEQF

v_call: TRBV7-7
j_call: TRBJ2-1
d_call: -
cdr3_aa: ASSLGTLNEQF

v_call: TRBV7-9
j_call: TRBJ2-7
d_call: TRBD1
cdr3_aa: ASSLSGTGGEQY

v_call: TRBV19
j_call: TRBJ2-7
d_call: -
cdr3_aa: ASSSRQGYEQY

v_call: TRBV9
j_call: TRBJ2-2
d_call: -
cdr3_aa: ASSVVQGGGTGELF

v_call: TRBV27
j_call: TRBJ1-4
d_call: TRBD1
cdr3_aa: ASKTGGAVVEKLF

v_call: TRBV6-4
j_call: TRBJ1-2
d_call: -
cdr3_aa: ASSDRGSHGYT

v_call: TRBV27
j_call: TRBJ2-3
d_call: -
cdr3_aa: ASSLPGVSDTQY

v_call: TRBV28
j_call: TRBJ2-1
d_call: -
cdr3_aa: ASSFERVYNEQF

v_call: TRBV30
j_call: TRBJ2-1
d_call: -
cdr3_aa: AWRGGVYNEQF

v_call: TRBV30
j_call: TRBJ2-3
d_call: -
cdr3_aa: AWSVAGFTDTQY

v_call: TRBV14
j_call: TRBJ1-2
d_call: -
cdr3_aa: ASSRDRSYGYT

v_call: TRBV19
j_call: TRBJ1-1
d_call: TRBD1
cdr3_aa: ASSMGTGNTEAF

v_call: TRBV29-1
j_call: TRBJ2-7
d_call: TRBD1
cdr3_aa: SVEATDRGEQY

v_call: TRBV4-1
j_call: TRBJ1-6
d_call: -
cdr3_aa: ASSHLGTGQNSPLH

v_call: TRBV6-5
j_call: TRBJ1-5
d_call: -
cdr3_aa: ASSPDSYSNQPQH

v_call: TRBV11-3
j_call: TRBJ1-3
d_call: -
cdr3_aa: ASSPVLGGNTIY

v_call: TRBV7-9
j_call: TRBJ2-3
d_call: TRBD1
cdr3_aa: ASSDNGDRGTNTQY

v_call: TRBV27
j_call: TRBJ1-2
d_call: TRBD1
cdr3_aa: ASSILGGQEIGYT

v_call: TRBV19
j_call: TRBJ1-2
d_call: TRBD1
cdr3_aa: ASSISGTGEYGYT

v_call: TRBV12-5
j_call: TRBJ2-5
d_call: TRBD1
cdr3_aa: ASGPGGAETQY

v_call: TRBV13
j_call: TRBJ2-2
d_call: -
cdr3_aa: ASTQTTGTGELF

v_call: TRBV7-2
j_call: TRBJ2-1
d_call: TRBD2
cdr3_aa: ASSPRGLGGYEQF

v_call: TRBV7-6
j_call: TRBJ2-5
d_call: TRBD2
cdr3_aa: ASSPTSRGQETQY

v_call: TRBV13
j_call: TRBJ2-3
d_call: -
cdr3_aa: ASSPRLANTDTQY

v_call: TRBV5-1
j_call: TRBJ2-7
d_call: TRBD2
cdr3_aa: ASRRQAGAAYEQY

v_call: TRBV29-1
j_call: TRBJ2-4
d_call: TRBD1
cdr3_aa: SVIGTGQNIQY